This T cell receptor beta chain was observed in a study of CXCR3-negative and CXCR3-positive naive CD8 T cells. A CD45RO-CCR7+CD27+CD95- phenotype identified naive CD8+ T cells. A word on this clonotype: Its matching antigen is unknown.

The V gene's germline CDR1 is LNHDA and CDR2 SQIVND (reference sequence). The CDR3 has 15 residues. UMI-labeled 5' RACE TRB cDNA libraries were prepared from the cells. Reprocessing the 5' RACE reads, TCRdb reports a single entry for every CDR3 protein and omits DNA. The sample includes roughly 65,000 distinct CDR3 sequences. Broader study findings: Naive subsets showed comparable surface CD5, and TCR interaction strength was also inferred from TRB CDR3 physicochemistry. Comparison of naive cells showed more hydrophobic TRB CDR3s in CXCR3-positive than in CXCR3-negative naive cells. Similar TRBV-TRBJ usage was seen in naive cells (both CXCR3-negative and CXCR3-positive), but memory cells differed. Diversity ran similarly high across both naive subsets but far lower in memory CD8+ cells.

The sequencing input was naive CXCR3+ CD8+ T cells from blood. Indicated subset: CD45RO-CCR7+CD27+CD95- naive CD8+ T cells expressing CXCR3 (TNR3+). The sequence came from a human donor in good health. Some clones in this sample may be carry-over from other donors' samples. The V call is TRBV19, the J call TRBJ2-1; the TCRdb call, TRBD2, lacks DNA for checking. CDR3 region: CASSIAAGGHYEQFF.